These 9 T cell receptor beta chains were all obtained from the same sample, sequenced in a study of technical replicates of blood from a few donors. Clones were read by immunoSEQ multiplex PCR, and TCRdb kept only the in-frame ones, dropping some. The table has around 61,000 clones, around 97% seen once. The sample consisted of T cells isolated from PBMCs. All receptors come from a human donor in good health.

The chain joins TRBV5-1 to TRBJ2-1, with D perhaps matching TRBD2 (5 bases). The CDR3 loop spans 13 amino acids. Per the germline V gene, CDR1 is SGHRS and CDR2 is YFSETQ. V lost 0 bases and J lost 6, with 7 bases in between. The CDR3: CASSLGRVNEQFF. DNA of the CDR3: TGCGCCAGCAGCTTGGGGCGGGTCAATGAGCAGTTCTTC.

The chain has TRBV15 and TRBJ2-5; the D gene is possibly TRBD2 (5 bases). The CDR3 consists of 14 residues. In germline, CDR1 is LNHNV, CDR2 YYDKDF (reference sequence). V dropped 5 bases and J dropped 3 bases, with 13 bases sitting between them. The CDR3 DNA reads TGTGCCACCAGCGAGGGCACAGTGAAAGAGACCCAGTACTTC. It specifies CATSEGTVKETQYF.

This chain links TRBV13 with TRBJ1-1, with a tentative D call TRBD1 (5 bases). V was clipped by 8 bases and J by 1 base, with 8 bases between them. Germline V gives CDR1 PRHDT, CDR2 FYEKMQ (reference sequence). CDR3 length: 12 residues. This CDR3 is CASGHRNTEAFF. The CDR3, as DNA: TGTGCCAGCGGACATCGGAACACTGAAGCTTTCTTT.

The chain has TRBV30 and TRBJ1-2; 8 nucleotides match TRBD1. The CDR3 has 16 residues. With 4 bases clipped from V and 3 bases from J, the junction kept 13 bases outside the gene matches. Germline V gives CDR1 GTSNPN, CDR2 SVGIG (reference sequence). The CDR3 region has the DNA TGTGCCTGGAAGTTGTCGCTGGGGGGACAGGACTATGGCTACACCTTC. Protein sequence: CAWKLSLGGQDYGYTF.

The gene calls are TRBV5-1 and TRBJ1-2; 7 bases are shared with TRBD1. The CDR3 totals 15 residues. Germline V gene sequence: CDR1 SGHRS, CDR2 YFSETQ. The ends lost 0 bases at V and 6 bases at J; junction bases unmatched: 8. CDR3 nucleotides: TGCGCCAGCAGCTTGGTACCCTCTACAGGGGATGGCTACACCTTC. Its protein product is CASSLVPSTGDGYTF.

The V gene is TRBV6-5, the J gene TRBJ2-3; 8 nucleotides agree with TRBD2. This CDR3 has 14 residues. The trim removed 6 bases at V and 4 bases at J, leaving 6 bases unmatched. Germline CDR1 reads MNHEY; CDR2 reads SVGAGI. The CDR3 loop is CASSLSGRSDTQYF. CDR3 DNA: TGTGCCAGCAGCCTAAGCGGGAGATCAGATACGCAGTATTTT.

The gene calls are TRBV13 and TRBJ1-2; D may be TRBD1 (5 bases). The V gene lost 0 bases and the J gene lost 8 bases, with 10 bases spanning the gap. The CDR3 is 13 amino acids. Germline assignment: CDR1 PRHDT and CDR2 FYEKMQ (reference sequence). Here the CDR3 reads CASSLGGAQGYTF. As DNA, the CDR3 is TGTGCCAGCAGCTTAGGAGGGGCGCAGGGCTACACCTTC.

The DNA for the CDR3 is TGTGCCACCAGGACAGGGGCTCTCTCTGGGGCCAACGTCCTGACTTTC. It codes for CATRTGALSGANVLTF. The chain uses TRBV28 and TRBJ2-6, with 9 bases fitting TRBD1. Germline CDR1 reads MDHEN; CDR2 reads SYDVKM. J was trimmed by 0 bases and V by 10 bases; bases with no gene match: 7. The CDR3 loop spans 16 amino acids.

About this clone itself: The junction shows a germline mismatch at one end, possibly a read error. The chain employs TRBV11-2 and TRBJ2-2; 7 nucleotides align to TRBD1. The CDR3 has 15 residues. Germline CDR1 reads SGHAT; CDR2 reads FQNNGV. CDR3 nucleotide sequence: TGTGCCAGCAGCCTAGAAGACAGGGAATGGCGGGAGCTGTTTTTT. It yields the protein CASSLEDREWRELFF.